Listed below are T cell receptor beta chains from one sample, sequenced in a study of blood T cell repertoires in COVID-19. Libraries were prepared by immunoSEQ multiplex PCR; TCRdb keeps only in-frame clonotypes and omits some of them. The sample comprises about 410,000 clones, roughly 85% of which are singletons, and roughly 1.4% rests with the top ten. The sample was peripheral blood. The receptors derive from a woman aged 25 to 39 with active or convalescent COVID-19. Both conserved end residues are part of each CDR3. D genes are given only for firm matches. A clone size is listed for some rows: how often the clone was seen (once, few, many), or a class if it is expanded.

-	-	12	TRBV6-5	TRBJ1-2	TGTGCCAGCAGTTACTGGGGGCACGGCTACACCTTC	CASSYWGHGYTF
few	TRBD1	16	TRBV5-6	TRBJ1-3	TGTGCCAGCAGCGAAACCGGGACAGCCGTTGGAAACACCATATATTTT	CASSETGTAVGNTIYF
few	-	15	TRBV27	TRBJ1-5	TGTGCCAGCTCTCGTGCGGGGGGGGATAATCAGCCCCAGCATTTT	CASSRAGGDNQPQHF
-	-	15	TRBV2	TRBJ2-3	TGTGCCAGCAGCCTCGAGGGGGGGGAATCTTATACGCAGTATTTT	CASSLEGGESYTQYF
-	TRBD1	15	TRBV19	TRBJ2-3	TGTGCCAGTACCACAGGGGCATATATTTCAGATACGCAGTATTTT	CASTTGAYISDTQYF
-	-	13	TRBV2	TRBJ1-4	TGTGCCAGCAATGGTGGGCAGGGTGAAAAACTGTTTTTT	CASNGGQGEKLFF
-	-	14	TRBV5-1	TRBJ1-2	TGCGCCAGCAGCCCGGAGGTAGGGGGCTATGGCTACACCTTC	CASSPEVGGYGYTF
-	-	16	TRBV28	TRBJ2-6	TGTGCCAGCAGTTTAGGGGGGGGCTTTGGGGCCAACGTCCTGACTTTC	CASSLGGGFGANVLTF
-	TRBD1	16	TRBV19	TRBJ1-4	TGTGCCAGTAGTGCTACAGGGGCAGTGACTAATGAAAAACTGTTTTTT	CASSATGAVTNEKLFF
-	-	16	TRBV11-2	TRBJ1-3	TGTGCCAGCAGCCCTCAACGGGGGTCGTCCGGAAACACCATATATTTT	CASSPQRGSSGNTIYF
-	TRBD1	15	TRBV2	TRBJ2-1	TGTGCCAGCCGACGCGGGACAGGGGACTACAATGAGCAGTTCTTC	CASRRGTGDYNEQFF
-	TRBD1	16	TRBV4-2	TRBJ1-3	TGTGCCAGCAGCCAAGAGGAAGGGGGCGCTGGAAACACCATATATTTT	CASSQEEGGAGNTIYF
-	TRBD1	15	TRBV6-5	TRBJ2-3	TGTGCCAGCAGACCCGGGACAGGGTTTGTGGCTACGCAGTATTTT	CASRPGTGFVATQYF
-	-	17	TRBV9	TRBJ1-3	TGTGCCAGCAGCGTAGACGCCAGGGAAGTGGCTGGAAACACCATATATTTT	CASSVDAREVAGNTIYF
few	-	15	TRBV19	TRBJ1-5	TGTGCCAGTAGTATTTCAGTCCAACAATCCCGGCCCCAGCATTTT	CASSISVQQSRPQHF
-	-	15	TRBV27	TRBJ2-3	TGTGCCAGCAGTTTATCGTGGGGCGAGTTGAATACGCAGTATTTT	CASSLSWGELNTQYF
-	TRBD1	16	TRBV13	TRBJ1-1	TGTGCCAGCAGCACTACGGAGACAGGGGGGCACACTGAAGCTTTCTTT	CASSTTETGGHTEAFF
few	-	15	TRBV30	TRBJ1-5	TGTGCCTGGAGTCCTCATCGGGGTGGCCATCAGCCCCAGCATTTT	CAWSPHRGGHQPQHF
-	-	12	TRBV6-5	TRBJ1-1	TGTGCCAGCAGCAACCAGGGCATTGAAGCTTTCTTT	CASSNQGIEAFF
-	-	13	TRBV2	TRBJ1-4	TGTGCCAAAAGACAGGCAACTAATGAAAAACTGTTTTTT	CAKRQATNEKLFF
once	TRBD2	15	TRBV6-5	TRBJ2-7	TGTGCCAGTACTTCTAGCGGGGTGAGCTCCTACGAGCAGTACTTC	CASTSSGVSSYEQYF
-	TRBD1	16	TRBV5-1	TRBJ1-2	TGCGCCAGCAGCTTGGAACCGGGACAGGGTGGGGCTGGCTACACCTTC	CASSLEPGQGGAGYTF
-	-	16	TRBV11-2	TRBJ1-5	TGTGCCAGCAGCTTAGGAGGTGGCGGGCCGAATCAGCCCCAGCATTTT	CASSLGGGGPNQPQHF
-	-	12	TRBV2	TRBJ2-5	TGTGCCAGCAGCCCTCTCACGGGGACCCAGTACTTC	CASSPLTGTQYF
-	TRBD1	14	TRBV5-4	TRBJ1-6	TGTGCCAGCAGCAGAGGACAGGGGTCCTCACCCCTCCACTTT	CASSRGQGSSPLHF
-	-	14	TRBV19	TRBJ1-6	TGTGCCAGTAGTATGCGGGACCCCAATTCACCCCTCCACTTT	CASSMRDPNSPLHF
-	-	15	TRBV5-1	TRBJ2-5	TGCGCCAGCAGCTTGGGAGGGAATATCGAGGAGACCCAGTACTTC	CASSLGGNIEETQYF
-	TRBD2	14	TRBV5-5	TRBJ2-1	TGTGCCAGCAGCCGTAGCGGGACAAACAATGAGCAGTTCTTC	CASSRSGTNNEQFF
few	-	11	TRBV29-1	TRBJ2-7	TGCAGCGTCCTAAGGGGCTACGAGCAGTACTTC	CSVLRGYEQYF